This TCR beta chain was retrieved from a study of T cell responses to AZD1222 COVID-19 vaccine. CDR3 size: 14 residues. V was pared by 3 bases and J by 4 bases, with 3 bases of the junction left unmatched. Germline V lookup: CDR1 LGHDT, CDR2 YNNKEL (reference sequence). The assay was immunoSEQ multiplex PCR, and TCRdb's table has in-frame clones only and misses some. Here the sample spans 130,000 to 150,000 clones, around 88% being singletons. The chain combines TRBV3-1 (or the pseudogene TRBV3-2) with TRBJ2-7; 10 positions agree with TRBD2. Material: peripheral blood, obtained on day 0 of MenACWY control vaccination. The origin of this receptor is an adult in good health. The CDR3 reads CASSQLAGGYEQYF. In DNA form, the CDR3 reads TGTGCCAGCAGCCAGTTAGCGGGAGGTTACGAGCAGTACTTC.